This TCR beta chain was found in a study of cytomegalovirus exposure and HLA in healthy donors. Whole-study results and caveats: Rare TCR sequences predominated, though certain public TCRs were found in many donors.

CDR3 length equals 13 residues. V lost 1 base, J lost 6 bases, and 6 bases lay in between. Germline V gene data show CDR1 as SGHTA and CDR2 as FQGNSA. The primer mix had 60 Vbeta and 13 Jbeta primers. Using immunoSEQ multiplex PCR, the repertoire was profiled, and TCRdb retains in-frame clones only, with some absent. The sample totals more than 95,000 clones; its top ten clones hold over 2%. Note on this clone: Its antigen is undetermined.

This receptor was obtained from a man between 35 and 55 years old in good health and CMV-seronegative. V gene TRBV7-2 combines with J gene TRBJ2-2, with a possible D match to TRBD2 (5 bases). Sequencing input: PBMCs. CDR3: CASSLGLPGELFF. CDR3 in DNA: TGTGCCAGCAGCTTAGGACTACCCGGGGAGCTGTTTTTT.